This T cell receptor beta chain emerged from a study of blood T cell repertoires in COVID-19. Sequencing was performed with immunoSEQ multiplex PCR; in TCRdb, only in-frame clones are kept and a portion is missing. The data show some 80,000 clones, with around nine tenths seen just once and roughly a fifth held by the top ten. The CDR3 is 16 residues long. Germline V CDR1 and CDR2: SGHRS, YFSETQ. V was cut by 0 bases and J by 0 bases, with 10 bases left in between. The chain uses TRBV5-1 and TRBJ1-3; perhaps TRBD1 as D (6 bases). The sequence was obtained from a human donor in a cohort sampled during active COVID-19. Sequenced sample: peripheral blood. The CDR3 sequence: CASSLADRHSGNTIYF. The CDR3 nucleotides read TGCGCCAGCAGCTTGGCCGACAGGCACTCTGGAAACACCATATATTTT.